Listed here are 9 T cell receptor beta chains from one sample, sequenced in a study of blood T cell repertoires in COVID-19. Assay: immunoSEQ multiplex PCR; the TCRdb copy retains only in-frame clones and omits some. The sample has just over 90,000 clones, 70% to 80% seen once. The specimen sequenced was peripheral blood. These receptors were taken from a human donor in a cohort sampled during active COVID-19.

Here the CDR3 reads CASSAPWGGPDTQYF. The CDR3 nucleotides read TGTGCCAGCTCAGCTCCATGGGGGGGCCCAGATACGCAGTATTTT. The chain carries TRBV7-9 and TRBJ2-3; D might be TRBD2 (7 bases). CDR1 and CDR2 (germline): SEHNR, FQNEAQ (reference sequence). V lost 8 bases and J 4 bases, leaving 19 bases between the germline ends. This CDR3 region has 15 residues. Variable domain in full (rest from reference TRBV7-9 and TRBJ2-3): DTGVSQNPRHKITKRGQNVTFRCDPISEHNRLYWYRQTLGQGPEFLTYFQNEAQLEKSRLLSDRFSAERPKGSFSTLEIQRTEQGDSAMYLCASSAPWGGPDTQYFGPGTRLTVL.

The genes are TRBV9 and TRBJ2-5, with 7 bases that match TRBD2. Losses at the gene ends were 0 bases for V and 5 bases for J; bases not matched to a gene: 4. The germline gives CDR1 SGDLS, CDR2 YYNGEE. There are 14 residues in the CDR3. This CDR3 is CASSVVGGGETQYF. CDR3 nucleotide sequence: TGTGCCAGCAGCGTAGTGGGGGGAGGGGAGACCCAGTACTTC.

The chain joins TRBV3-1 (or the pseudogene TRBV3-2) to TRBJ2-1; 14 positions agree with TRBD2. The CDR3 consists of 15 residues. Germline CDR1 and CDR2: LGHDT and YNNKEL (reference sequence). V was pared by 5 bases and J by 10 bases, with 7 bases of the junction left unmatched. As DNA, the CDR3 is TGTGCCAGCAGCGCCCCGGGACTAGCGGGAGTAGAGCAGTTCTTC. Protein product: CASSAPGLAGVEQFF.

The chain carries TRBV11-2 and TRBJ2-1; 13 nucleotides line up with TRBD2. The CDR3 loop spans 17 amino acids. The junction had 7 bases not matched to a gene; V was cut back by 1 base and J by 7 bases. Per the germline V gene, CDR1 is SGHAT and CDR2 is FQNNGV. As DNA, the CDR3 is TGTGCCAGCAGCTTAGCAAGGACTAGCGGGAGAAGTAATGAGCAGTTCTTC. Translated: CASSLARTSGRSNEQFF.

This clone was picked up a small number of times. The chain joins TRBV28 to TRBJ1-2; D might be TRBD1 (6 bases). The CDR3 loop spans 11 amino acids. Germline CDR1 is MDHEN and CDR2 is SYDVKM. Trimming took 10 bases from V and 8 from J, leaving 14 bases between them. CDR3 DNA: TGTGCCACTAGCAGGGGTCGGGGCTACACCTTC. Residues: CATSRGRGYTF.

CDR3 nucleotides: TGTGCCAGCAGGCCCGAGGGGGGGACTTATAGCAATCAGCCCCAGCATTTT. Translating it yields CASRPEGGTYSNQPQHF. V usage is TRBV2 and J usage is TRBJ1-5, with D perhaps TRBD1 (6 bases). The CDR3 covers 17 residues. Trimming removed 6 bases at V and 0 bases at J, with 18 bases between. Germline assignment: CDR1 SNHLY and CDR2 FYNNEI.

This clone was detected a few times. This chain links TRBV19 with TRBJ2-2; no clear D gene. This CDR3 is 14 amino acids long. In germline, CDR1 is LNHDA, CDR2 SQIVND (reference sequence). Trimming stripped 8 bases from V and 5 bases from J, with 15 bases between. In DNA, the CDR3 is TGTGCCAGTTCCCCGCCCCGAGAGACCGGGGAGCTGTTTTTT. This codes for CASSPPRETGELFF.

The chain joins TRBV10-1 to TRBJ2-7; no firm D call. Germline V CDR1 and CDR2: WNHNN, SYGVQD (reference sequence). V dropped 8 bases and J dropped 7 bases, with 18 bases sitting between them. The CDR3 consists of 13 residues. CDR3 in DNA: TGCGCCAGCCAAAGAGACCGGTCGGGTGAGCAGTACTTC. It codes for CASQRDRSGEQYF.

V usage is TRBV21-1 and J usage is TRBJ1-1; TRBD1, the table's D call, lacks a check against the DNA. TRBV21-1 is annotated as a pseudogene. CDR3 length: 15 amino acids. CDR3: CASSKGRREDTEAFF. CDR3 nucleotides: TGTGCCAGCAGCAAAGGGCGCAGGGAAGACACTGAAGCTTTCTTT.